Listed below are T cell receptor beta chains from one sample, sequenced in a study of cytomegalovirus exposure and HLA in healthy donors. The data were produced by immunoSEQ multiplex PCR, yet TCRdb's version contains in-frame clones alone and is incomplete. The table records 200,000 or so clones, 83% of them present only once. Sequencing was carried out using PBMCs. The origin of the receptors is a girl between 10 and 17 years old in good health and CMV-seronegative. Each CDR3 is given with its conserved first and last residue. A D gene is named only where the DNA matches it firmly. Clone size is shown for a subset of rows, as once, few, many or a class of expanded clone.

D gene	J gene	V gene	clone size	CDR3 protein	CDR3 DNA
NA	TRBJ1-2	TRBV7-8	NA	CASSLTRPNSIYGYTF	TGTGCCAGCAGCTTAACTCGTCCGAACTCGATCTATGGCTACACCTTC
TRBD1	TRBJ2-1	TRBV13	NA	CASSLGRDRVYNEQFF	TGTGCCAGCAGCTTAGGCCGGGACAGGGTCTACAATGAGCAGTTCTTC
NA	TRBJ2-7	TRBV27	few	CASSPNDRPTYEQYF	TGTGCCAGCAGCCCGAACGACAGACCTACCTACGAGCAGTACTTC
NA	TRBJ1-1	TRBV6-5	few	CASSYSFNTEAFF	TGTGCCAGCAGTTACTCCTTTAACACTGAAGCTTTCTTT
NA	TRBJ2-1	TRBV6-6	NA	CASSYVSGTPLEQFF	TGTGCCAGCAGTTACGTTTCTGGGACTCCGTTAGAGCAGTTCTTC
NA	TRBJ2-7	TRBV6-1	few	CASGRSGTYEQYF	TGTGCCAGCGGGAGGTCGGGTACCTACGAGCAGTACTTC
TRBD1	TRBJ1-5	TRBV19	NA	CASRPEGASGNQPQHF	TGTGCCAGTAGACCTGAGGGGGCGTCGGGAAATCAGCCCCAGCATTTT
TRBD1	TRBJ1-1	TRBV30	NA	CAWTTWDRGIIGEAFF	TGTGCCTGGACAACATGGGACAGGGGGATAATTGGTGAAGCTTTCTTT
NA	TRBJ2-1	TRBV7-8	NA	CASSLGWGGVRNEQFF	TGTGCCAGCAGCTTAGGTTGGGGGGGCGTAAGAAATGAGCAGTTCTTC
NA	TRBJ2-1	TRBV12-1	NA	CASSSLGVPGLAGNNEQFF	TGTGCCAGCAGCTCATTGGGGGTACCGGGACTAGCGGGAAACAATGAGCAGTTCTTC
NA	TRBJ2-7	TRBV4-1	NA	CASSQDVAEQAYEQYF	TGCGCCAGCAGCCAAGATGTGGCGGAACAGGCCTACGAGCAGTACTTC
TRBD2	TRBJ2-5	TRBV9	NA	CASGMTGGLRETQYF	TGTGCCAGCGGAATGACGGGAGGGCTTCGAGAGACCCAGTACTTC
NA	TRBJ1-5	TRBV5-6	NA	CASSLLGGGSQPQHF	TGTGCCAGCAGCTTGTTGGGGGGGGGCAGTCAGCCCCAGCATTTT
NA	TRBJ2-7	TRBV7-6	once	CASSLRARDIGSYEQYF	TGTGCCAGCAGCTTACGGGCCCGGGACATAGGCTCCTACGAGCAGTACTTC
TRBD2	TRBJ2-5	TRBV7-8	NA	CASSFRLAPETQYF	TGTGCCAGCAGCTTCCGACTAGCCCCAGAGACCCAGTACTTC
NA	TRBJ2-1	TRBV6-4	NA	CASSDSISPGSSYNEQFF	TGTGCCAGCAGTGACTCGATATCTCCCGGGTCGTCCTACAATGAGCAGTTCTTC
TRBD1	TRBJ2-2	TRBV18	NA	CASSNRTGAGELFF	TGTGCCAGCTCCAACCGGACAGGGGCCGGGGAGCTGTTTTTT
TRBD1	TRBJ1-1	TRBV7-9	NA	CASSFPHAGGGTLNTEAFF	TGTGCCAGCAGCTTCCCGCATGCAGGGGGAGGAACCCTGAACACTGAAGCTTTCTTT
NA	TRBJ1-4	TRBV30	NA	CAWSVLDPGGKLFF	TGTGCCTGGAGTGTACTTGATCCGGGAGGTAAATTGTTTTTT
NA	TRBJ1-3	TRBV7-2	NA	CASSLQAPGNTIYF	TGTGCCAGCAGCTTGCAAGCCCCTGGAAACACCATATATTTT
NA	TRBJ1-3	TRBV7-2	NA	CASSFSQGRGSGNTIYF	TGTGCCAGCAGCTTTTCACAGGGAAGAGGTTCTGGAAACACCATATATTTT
NA	TRBJ2-1	TRBV13	NA	CASSRLGGMNEQFF	TGTGCCAGCAGCCGCCTGGGCGGGATGAATGAGCAGTTCTTC
NA	TRBJ2-2	TRBV6-6	few	CASSLQNTGELFF	TGTGCCAGCAGTTTACAGAACACCGGGGAGCTGTTTTTT
NA	TRBJ1-2	TRBV5-4	NA	CASSLEAEGDGYTF	TGTGCCAGCAGCTTGGAAGCTGAGGGGGATGGCTACACCTTC
TRBD2	TRBJ2-3	TRBV27	NA	CASSLGGGRARNTQYF	TGTGCCAGCAGTCTCGGAGGCGGGAGGGCCCGGAATACGCAGTATTTT
TRBD1	TRBJ2-5	TRBV5-6	NA	CASSLEIRGRETQYF	TGTGCCAGCAGCTTGGAAATCAGGGGGCGGGAGACCCAGTACTTC
TRBD2	TRBJ2-3	TRBV27	NA	CATIKRGTSTDTQYF	TGTGCCACCATTAAGCGGGGTACTAGCACAGATACGCAGTATTTT
NA	TRBJ2-7	TRBV19	NA	CASSIGGSVTYEQYF	TGTGCCAGTAGTATAGGGGGCAGCGTTACTTACGAGCAGTACTTC
TRBD2	TRBJ2-3	TRBV2	NA	CASSVGGLAGTDTQYF	TGTGCCAGCAGTGTCGGGGGACTAGCGGGCACAGATACGCAGTATTTT
NA	TRBJ1-2	TRBV28	NA	CASSFRLRGDYGYTF	TGTGCCAGCAGTTTTCGGCTCAGGGGCGACTATGGCTACACCTTC
NA	TRBJ1-4	TRBV5-6	few	CASSSSPGENEKLFF	TGTGCCAGCAGCTCAAGCCCGGGGGAGAATGAAAAACTGTTTTTT
TRBD1	TRBJ1-3	TRBV7-9	NA	CASSSTGNSGNTIYF	TGTGCCAGCAGCTCGACAGGGAACTCTGGAAACACCATATATTTT
TRBD1	TRBJ1-6	TRBV30	NA	CACIYNGQGNSPLHF	TGTGCCTGTATATATAACGGACAGGGGAATTCACCCCTCCACTTT
NA	TRBJ1-1	TRBV2	NA	CASSGYTEAFF	TGTGCCAGCAGCGGGTACACTGAAGCTTTCTTT
NA	TRBJ1-1	TRBV10-3	NA	CAISLGGTEAFF	TGTGCCATCAGTTTGGGGGGGACTGAAGCTTTCTTT
NA	TRBJ1-2	TRBV7-9	once	CASSPTSHPGLSYGYTF	TGTGCCAGCAGCCCAACCTCACACCCGGGGTTGAGCTATGGCTACACCTTC
TRBD2	TRBJ2-3	TRBV6-6	NA	CASRFLAGAQDTQYF	TGTGCCAGCAGATTCCTAGCGGGGGCACAAGATACGCAGTATTTT
NA	TRBJ2-7	TRBV28	NA	CASRRAGETYEQYF	TGTGCCAGCAGACGAGCGGGTGAGACCTACGAGCAGTACTTC
TRBD2	TRBJ2-5	TRBV5-6	NA	CASKVQGGDQYF	TGTGCCAGCAAGGTGCAGGGAGGGGACCAGTACTTC